One T cell receptor beta chain is described in this entry. Per the study methods: Reference gene primers were amplified, and this amplification served to estimate nucleated cell counts. This table comes from immunoSEQ multiplex PCR, and its TCRdb copy is limited to in-frame clones, with some not included. From that table come the V and J calls and clone size; the DNA was used to work out D and trimming. The table includes some 180,000 clones, roughly 80% detected once. The V gene end was trimmed by 0 bases and the J gene end by 5 bases; junction bases not matched to a gene: 6. The length of the CDR3 is 16 residues. Germline V gives CDR1 SGHDT, CDR2 YYEEEE. This entry comes from a study of blood T cell repertoires in COVID-19. Study as a whole: Specimens from acute and convalescent COVID-19 originated in the United States, Italy and Spain. From T cells, B-cell-depleted T cells, or PBMCs came the material, which was cDNA or gDNA.

This sequence was found in a human donor in a cohort sampled during active COVID-19. The chain recombines TRBV5-6 with TRBJ1-4, with 8 bases that match TRBD1. Sequencing used peripheral blood. The CDR3 DNA sequence: TGTGCCAGCAGCTTGGGTGGTGGGACAGGCAATGAAAAACTGTTTTTT. Translation gives CASSLGGGTGNEKLFF. The full variable domain, its missing parts supplied by reference TRBV5-6 and TRBJ1-4, is DAGVTQSPTHLIKTRGQQVTLRCSPKSGHDTVSWYQQALGQGPQFIFQYYEEEERQRGNFPDRFSGHQFPNYSSELNVNALLLGDSALYLCASSLGGGTGNEKLFFGSGTQLSVL.